The source of this T cell receptor beta chain is a study of metastatic and nonmetastatic thyroid tumors. Study as a whole: Repertoire data that came from the blood and tumor or nodule tissue of malignant and benign thyroid patients were compared. Study results and caveats: Reportedly, malignant thyroid tumors had significantly higher TCR beta diversity than benign nodules, in blood and tumor.

Germline CDR1 reads KGHSH; CDR2 reads LQKENI. CDR3 length equals 14 residues. Trimming removed 3 bases from V and 4 bases from J, with 12 bases in between. The table lists this clone with many counts. The antigen is not known. All patients were untreated before thyroid surgery. Authors' methods: Building a distant-metastasis classifier for papillary thyroid cancer drew on CDR3 differences across clinicopathological groups. Using MiXCR, TCRdb reanalyzed the PCR reads. Here the V and J calls rest on TCRdb's processing, not on the authors' analysis. The table records some 14,000 clones, more than 20% of them present only once.

The chain carries TRBV18 and TRBJ1-1, with a tentative D call TRBD1 (5 bases). The receptor was isolated from a female donor with papillary thyroid cancer or a benign thyroid nodule (not recorded which). Some clones in this sample may be carry-over from other donors' samples. Material: blood. CDR3 amino acids: CASSPPGGSTEAFF. The CDR3 nucleotides are TGTGCCAGCTCACCTCCGGGGGGGAGCACTGAAGCTTTCTTT.